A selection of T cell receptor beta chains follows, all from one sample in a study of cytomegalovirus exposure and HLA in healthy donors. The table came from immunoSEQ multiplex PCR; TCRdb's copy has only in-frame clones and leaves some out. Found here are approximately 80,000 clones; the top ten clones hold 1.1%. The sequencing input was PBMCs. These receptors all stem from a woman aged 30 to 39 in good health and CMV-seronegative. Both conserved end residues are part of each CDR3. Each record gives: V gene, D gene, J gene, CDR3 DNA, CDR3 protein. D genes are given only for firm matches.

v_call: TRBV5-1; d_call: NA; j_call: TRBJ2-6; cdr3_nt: TGCGCCAGCAGCTTGACGGTTAGATCTGGGGCCAACGTCCTGACTTTC; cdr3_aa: CASSLTVRSGANVLTF
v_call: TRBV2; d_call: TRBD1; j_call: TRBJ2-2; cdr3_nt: TGTGCGACTCGACAGGGAAGGGTCGGGGAGCTGTTTTTT; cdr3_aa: CATRQGRVGELFF
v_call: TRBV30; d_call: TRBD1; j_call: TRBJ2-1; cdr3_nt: TGTGCCGGCCGCGACAGGGGCTACAATGAGCAGTTCTTC; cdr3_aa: CAGRDRGYNEQFF
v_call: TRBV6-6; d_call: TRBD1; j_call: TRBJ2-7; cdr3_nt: TGTGCCAGCAGCCTGACAGGGCTCGAGCAGTACTTC; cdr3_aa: CASSLTGLEQYF
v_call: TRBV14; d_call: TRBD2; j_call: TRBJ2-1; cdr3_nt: TGTGCCAGCAGCCAGCCTAGCGGGAGCTCCTACAATGAGCAGTTCTTC; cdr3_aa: CASSQPSGSSYNEQFF
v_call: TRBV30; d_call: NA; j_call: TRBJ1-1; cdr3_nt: TGTGCCTGGAGCGACGGGAGGCCAGAAGATTTCTTT; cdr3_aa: CAWSDGRPEDFF
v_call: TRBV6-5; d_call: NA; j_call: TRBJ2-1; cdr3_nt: TGTGCCAGCAGTTACTCGACATCGAATGAGCAGTTCTTC; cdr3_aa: CASSYSTSNEQFF
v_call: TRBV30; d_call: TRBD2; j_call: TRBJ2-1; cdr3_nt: TGTGCGTTTAGTTCGGTACTGGGGAGGGGTGCGAATGAGCAGTTCTTC; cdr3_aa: CAFSSVLGRGANEQFF
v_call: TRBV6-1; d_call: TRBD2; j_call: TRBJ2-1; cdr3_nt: TGTGCCAGCAGTGAAGTGGTAGCGGGGGGGTACAATGAGCAGTTCTTC; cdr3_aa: CASSEVVAGGYNEQFF
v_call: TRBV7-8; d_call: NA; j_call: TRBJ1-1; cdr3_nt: TGTGCCAGCAGCTCCTCACAGGGCCTGAACACTGAAGCTTTCTTT; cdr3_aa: CASSSSQGLNTEAFF
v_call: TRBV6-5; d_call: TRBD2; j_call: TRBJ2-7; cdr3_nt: TGTGCCAGCAGTGTTCCGGGACTAGCGGGAGTACAGCAGTACTTC; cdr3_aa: CASSVPGLAGVQQYF
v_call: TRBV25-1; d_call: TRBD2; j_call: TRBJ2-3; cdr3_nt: TGTGCCAGCAGTTGGGGGAGGGGTACAGATACGCAGTATTTT; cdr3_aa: CASSWGRGTDTQYF
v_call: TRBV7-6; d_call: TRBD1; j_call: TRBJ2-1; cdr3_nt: TGTGCCAGCAGCTCGATTCAGGGGGCGCGAGATGAGCAGTTCTTC; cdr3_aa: CASSSIQGARDEQFF
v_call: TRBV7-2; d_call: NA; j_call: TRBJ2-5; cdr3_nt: TGTGCCAGCAGCCTACTAGGTTTCCAAGAGACCCAGTACTTC; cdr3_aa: CASSLLGFQETQYF
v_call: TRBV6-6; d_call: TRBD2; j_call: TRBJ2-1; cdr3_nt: TGTGCCAGCAGCCCCCGCAGCGGGGGTTCCTACAATGAGCAGTTCTTC; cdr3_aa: CASSPRSGGSYNEQFF
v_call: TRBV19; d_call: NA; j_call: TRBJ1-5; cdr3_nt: TGTGCCAGTAGTGGCCGGGGTCGACAGCCCCAGCATTTT; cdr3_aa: CASSGRGRQPQHF
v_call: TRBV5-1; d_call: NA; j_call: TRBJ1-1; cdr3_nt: TGCGCCAGCAGCTTGCCGAGCACTGAAGCTTTCTTT; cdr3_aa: CASSLPSTEAFF
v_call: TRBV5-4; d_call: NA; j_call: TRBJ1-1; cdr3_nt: TGTGCCAGCAGCTTGGCAAGGGAGGGCACTGAAGCTTTCTTT; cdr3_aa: CASSLAREGTEAFF
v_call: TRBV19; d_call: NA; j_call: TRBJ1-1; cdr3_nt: TGTGCCAGTAGTATAGAGGCGCGGCTGAACACTGAAGCTTTCTTT; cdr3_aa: CASSIEARLNTEAFF
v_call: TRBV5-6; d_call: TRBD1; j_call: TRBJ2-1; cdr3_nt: TGTGCCAGCAGCTATGACAGGGGGACCTACAATGAGCAGTTCTTC; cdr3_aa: CASSYDRGTYNEQFF
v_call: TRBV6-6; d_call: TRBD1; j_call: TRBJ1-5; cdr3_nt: TGTGCCAGCAGTTACACAGGGGTGGGTCAGCCCCAGCATTTT; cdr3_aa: CASSYTGVGQPQHF
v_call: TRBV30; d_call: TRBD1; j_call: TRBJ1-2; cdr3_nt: TGTGCCTGGGACAGGGGTCTGAACTATGGCTACACCTTC; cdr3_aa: CAWDRGLNYGYTF
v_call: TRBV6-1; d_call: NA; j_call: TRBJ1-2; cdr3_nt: TGTGCCAGCAGTGAAGCCTTTTTGTGGGGCCAGAAGGGTGGCTACACCTTC; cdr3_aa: CASSEAFLWGQKGGYTF
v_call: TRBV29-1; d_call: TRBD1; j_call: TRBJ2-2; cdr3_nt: TGCAGCGTGAATCCGGGACAGGGGGCCGGGGAGCTGTTTTTT; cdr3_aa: CSVNPGQGAGELFF
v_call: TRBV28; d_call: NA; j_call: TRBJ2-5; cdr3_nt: TGTGCCAGCGGGGCCACAAATGGAGAGACCCAGTACTTC; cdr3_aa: CASGATNGETQYF
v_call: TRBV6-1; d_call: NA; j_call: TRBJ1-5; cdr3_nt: TGTGCCAGCAGCCCCCTACGGGGGGACAATCAGCCCCAGCATTTT; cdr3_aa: CASSPLRGDNQPQHF
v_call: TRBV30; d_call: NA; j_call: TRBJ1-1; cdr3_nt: TGTGCCTGGACCCAGGGTCCCACTGAAGCTTTCTTT; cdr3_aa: CAWTQGPTEAFF
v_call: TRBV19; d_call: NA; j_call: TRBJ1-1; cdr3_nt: TGTGCCAGTAGCCAACTAGATAGGAACACTGAAGCTTTCTTT; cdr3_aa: CASSQLDRNTEAFF
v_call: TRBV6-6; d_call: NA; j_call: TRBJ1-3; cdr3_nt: TGTGCCAGCAGTTACACACAGTTCTCTGGAAACACCATATATTTT; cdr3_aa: CASSYTQFSGNTIYF
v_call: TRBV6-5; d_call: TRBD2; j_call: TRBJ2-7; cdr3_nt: TGTGCCAGCAGTTACTCGACGGGCGGGAGCCACTACGAGCAGTACTTC; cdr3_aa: CASSYSTGGSHYEQYF
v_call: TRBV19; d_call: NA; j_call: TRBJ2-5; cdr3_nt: TGTGCCAGTAGTATCCTAGCGTGGGAGACCCAGTACTTC; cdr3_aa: CASSILAWETQYF
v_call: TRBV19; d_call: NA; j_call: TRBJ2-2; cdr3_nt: TGTGCCAGTAGTAAAGTCGCAGGCTGGTCCGGGGAGCTGTTTTTT; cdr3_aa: CASSKVAGWSGELFF
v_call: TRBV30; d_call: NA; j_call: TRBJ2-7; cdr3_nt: TGTGCCGGGCAGTCGGTTGGGTGTGACGAGCAGTACTTC; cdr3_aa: CAGQSVGCDEQYF
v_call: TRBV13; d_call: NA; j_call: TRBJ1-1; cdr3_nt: TGTGCCAGCAGCCGGAAGCTCGGGACTGCGAACACTGAAGCTTTCTTT; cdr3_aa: CASSRKLGTANTEAFF
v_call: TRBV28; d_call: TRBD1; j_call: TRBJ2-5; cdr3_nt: TGTGCCAGCAGCCGGACAGGGGCCCCCCAAGAGACCCAGTACTTC; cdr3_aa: CASSRTGAPQETQYF
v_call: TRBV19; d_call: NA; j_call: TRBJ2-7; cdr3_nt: TGTGCCAGTAGTATAGCCGCTCGGGGTTACGAGCAGTACTTC; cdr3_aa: CASSIAARGYEQYF
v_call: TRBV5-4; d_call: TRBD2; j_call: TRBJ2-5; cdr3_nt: TGTGCCAGCAGCTTGGGGGCGGGAGGTTTAGAGACCCAGTACTTC; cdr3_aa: CASSLGAGGLETQYF
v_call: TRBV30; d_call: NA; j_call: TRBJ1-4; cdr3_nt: TGTGCCTGGGCATCGGGTGGAAAACTGTTTTTT; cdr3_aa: CAWASGGKLFF
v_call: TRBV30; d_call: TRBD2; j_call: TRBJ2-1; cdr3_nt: TGTGCCTGGAGGGGACTAGCGGGGGGCTACAATGAGCAGTTCTTC; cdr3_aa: CAWRGLAGGYNEQFF
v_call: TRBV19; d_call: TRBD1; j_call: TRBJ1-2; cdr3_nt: TGTGCCAGTAGTATAGATGGGACAGCCAACTATGGCTACACCTTC; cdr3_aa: CASSIDGTANYGYTF
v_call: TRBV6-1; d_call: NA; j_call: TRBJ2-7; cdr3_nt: TGCGCCAGCAGTTCCTCCGGGACAATCAACGAGCAGTACTTC; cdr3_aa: CASSSSGTINEQYF
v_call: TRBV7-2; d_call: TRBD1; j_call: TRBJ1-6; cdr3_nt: TGTGCCAGCAGCCCCGGACAGGTCTCTCCCTCCCTTTATAATTCACCCCTCCACTTT; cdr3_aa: CASSPGQVSPSLYNSPLHF
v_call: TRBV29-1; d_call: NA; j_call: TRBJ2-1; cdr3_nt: TGCAGCGTCCTCGCGCGGGGTGGGTATGAGCAGTTCTTC; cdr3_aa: CSVLARGGYEQFF
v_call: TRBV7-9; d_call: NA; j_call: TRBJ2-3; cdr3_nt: TGTGCCAGCACCCCGGGATTCCCAGATACGCAGTATTTT; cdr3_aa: CASTPGFPDTQYF
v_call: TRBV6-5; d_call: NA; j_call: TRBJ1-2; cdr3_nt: TGTGCCAGCAGTTCACACAGTGCCCCTAACTATGGCTACACCTTC; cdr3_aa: CASSSHSAPNYGYTF
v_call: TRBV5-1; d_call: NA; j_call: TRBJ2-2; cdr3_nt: TGCGCCAGCAGCTTGGAGGCGGGAAGGGCCGGGGAGCTGTTTTTT; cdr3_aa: CASSLEAGRAGELFF
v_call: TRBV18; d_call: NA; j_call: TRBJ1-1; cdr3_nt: TGTGCCAGCTCCCTAGGGGGAAACACTGAAGCTTTCTTT; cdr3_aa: CASSLGGNTEAFF
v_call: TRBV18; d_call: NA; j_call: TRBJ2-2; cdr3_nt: TGTGCCAGCTCATCACGTAAGGGGCGCGACACCGGGGAGCTGTTTTTT; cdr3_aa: CASSSRKGRDTGELFF
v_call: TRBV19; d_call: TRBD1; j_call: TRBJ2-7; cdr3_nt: TGTGCCAGTAGTCCTGGGACAGGGGGCGTCTACGAGCAGTACTTC; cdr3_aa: CASSPGTGGVYEQYF
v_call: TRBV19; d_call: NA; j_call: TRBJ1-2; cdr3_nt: TGTGCCAGTAGTACCCTAACCGGGAGACACTATGAAGGCTACACCTTC; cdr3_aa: CASSTLTGRHYEGYTF